These 23 T cell receptor beta chains were all obtained from the same sample, sequenced in a study of blood T cell repertoires in COVID-19. Clones were read by immunoSEQ multiplex PCR, and TCRdb kept only the in-frame ones, dropping some. The sample carries about 23,000 clones, 94% recorded once. Sequencing input: peripheral blood. These receptors originate from a woman aged 45-65 years with active COVID-19.

The rearrangement uses TRBV7-8 and TRBJ2-3, with 7 nucleotides matching TRBD2. CDR3 length: 14 amino acids. Germline V gene data show CDR1 as SGHVS and CDR2 as FQNEAQ. Unmatched junction bases numbered 0, after V lost 1 base and J lost 2 bases. The CDR3 loop is CASSLGLATDTQYF. CDR3 nucleotide sequence: TGTGCCAGCAGCTTAGGACTAGCCACAGATACGCAGTATTTT.

The sample holds one count of this clone. The chain joins TRBV7-8 to TRBJ2-3, with D maybe TRBD2 (6 bases). Germline V gene data show CDR1 as SGHVS and CDR2 as FQNEAQ. V lost 4 bases, J lost 2 bases, and 10 bases lay in between. The CDR3 has 14 amino acids. The CDR3 nucleotides read TGTGCCAGCAGCTCCCTAGCGTCCACAGATACGCAGTATTTT. Translating it yields CASSSLASTDTQYF.

This rearrangement joins TRBV10-2 to TRBJ2-1; D is possibly TRBD1 (6 bases). The CDR3 is 13 residues long. The germline V and J ends were trimmed by 5 bases and 6 bases, with 11 bases remaining between them. Germline V gene sequence: CDR1 WSHSY, CDR2 SAAADI. The CDR3 protein is CASSLQGPNEQFF. DNA of the CDR3: TGCGCCAGCAGTCTACAGGGACCCAATGAGCAGTTCTTC.

The chain recombines TRBV7-2 with TRBJ2-3; TRBD2 aligns across 8 bases. Germline V gene sequence: CDR1 SGHTA, CDR2 FQGNSA. V shed 6 bases, J shed 2 bases, and the junction held 4 bases outside the gene matches. This CDR3 has 14 residues. CDR3: CASRERGYTDTQYF. Here the CDR3 DNA reads TGTGCCAGCAGGGAGCGGGGGTACACAGATACGCAGTATTTT.

This clone was observed once. This sequence joins TRBV4-1 and TRBJ2-1; 15 nucleotides line up with TRBD2. Trimming at V came to 4 bases and at J to 1 base, leaving 8 bases not matched to a gene. The CDR3 runs to 19 residues. Germline assignment: CDR1 MGHRA and CDR2 YSYEKL. The CDR3: CASSPGTSGRRGSYNEQFF. As DNA, the CDR3 is TGCGCCAGCAGCCCCGGGACTAGCGGGAGGAGAGGATCCTACAATGAGCAGTTCTTC.

The chain employs TRBV6-2 or TRBV6-3 and TRBJ2-1, with 8 positions matching TRBD1. The CDR3 runs 12 residues. Germline V gene lookup returns CDR1 MNHEY and CDR2 SVGEGT. V shed 4 bases and J 8 bases; nucleotides not matched to a gene: 1. CDR3 sequence reads: CASSLQGDEQFF. The CDR3 coding sequence is TGTGCCAGCAGTTTACAGGGGGATGAGCAGTTCTTC.

CDR3 DNA: TGTGCCAGCAGCGTAGCGGACAGGGGGCATAGCATTCAGTACTTC. Translated, it gives CASSVADRGHSIQYF. V and J are TRBV9 and TRBJ2-4, with 11 bases that match TRBD1. CDR3 length: 15 amino acids. Trimming cost V 0 bases and J 9 bases; bases outside gene matches: 5. Germline V gene sequence: CDR1 SGDLS, CDR2 YYNGEE.

J is TRBJ1-3 and V is TRBV2; D is undetermined. V lost 3 bases to trimming and J lost 1 base, with 7 bases between them. This CDR3 comprises 14 residues. Germline V gene sequence: CDR1 SNHLY, CDR2 FYNNEI. In DNA form, the CDR3 reads TGTGCCAGCAGTGATGGAGGGTCTGGAAACACCATATATTTT. It yields the protein CASSDGGSGNTIYF.

The chain links TRBV6-5 to TRBJ1-2; tentatively, D is TRBD1 (6 bases). CDR3 length equals 15 residues. Germline V gene data show CDR1 as MNHEY and CDR2 as SVGAGI. V lost 0 bases to trimming and J lost 5 bases, with 13 bases between them. The CDR3 loop is CASSYSQGPVYGYTF. CDR3 nucleotide sequence: TGTGCCAGCAGTTACTCGCAGGGGCCGGTGTATGGCTACACCTTC.

This chain uses TRBV7-9 with TRBJ1-1, with TRBD1 matching over 7 bases. The V gene end was trimmed by 5 bases and the J gene end by 2 bases; junction bases not matched to a gene: 5. The CDR3 consists of 14 residues. Looked up from germline, CDR1 is SEHNR and CDR2 is FQNEAQ (reference sequence). CDR3 sequence (DNA): TGTGCCAGCAGCCCACAGGGGCTAAACACTGAAGCTTTCTTT. Its protein product is CASSPQGLNTEAFF. Variable domain in full (rest from reference TRBV7-9 and TRBJ1-1): DTGVSQNPRHKITKRGQNVTFRCDPISEHNRLYWYRQTLGQGPEFLTYFQNEAQLEKSRLLSDRFSAERPKGSFSTLEIQRTEQGDSAMYLCASSPQGLNTEAFFGQGTRLTVV.

The J gene is TRBJ2-1, the V gene TRBV19; the match to TRBD2 covers 7 bases. V was clipped by 6 bases and J by 3 bases; unmatched bases: 11. In germline, CDR1 is LNHDA, CDR2 SQIVND (reference sequence). This CDR3 contains 16 residues. CDR3 sequence reads: CASSPQWGGDYNEQFF. The CDR3 nucleotides read TGTGCCAGTAGCCCGCAGTGGGGGGGGGACTACAATGAGCAGTTCTTC. The whole variable domain, filled in from reference TRBV19 and TRBJ2-1, reads DGGITQSPKYLFRKEGQNVTLSCEQNLNHDAMYWYRQDPGQGLRLIYYSQIVNDFQKGDIAEGYSVSREKKESFPLTVTSAQKNPTAFYLCASSPQWGGDYNEQFFGPGTRLTVL.

The chain employs TRBV2 and TRBJ2-5; D may be TRBD2 (7 bases). Germline V gene sequence: CDR1 SNHLY, CDR2 FYNNEI. This CDR3 spans 14 amino acids. Trimming took off 4 bases at V and 5 bases at J, with 14 bases between the two ends. The CDR3 DNA sequence: TGTGCCAGCAGTGGGAGCAGGGGAGGGGAGACCCAGTACTTC. Translating gives CASSGSRGGETQYF.

The chain's CDR3 is CASSPPSSYTEAFF. The DNA of the CDR3 is TGTGCCAGCTCACCACCCAGTTCCTACACTGAAGCTTTCTTT. This rearrangement joins TRBV18 to TRBJ1-1; D unclear. CDR1 KGHSH and CDR2 LQKENI come from the germline V gene. The CDR3 is 14 amino acids. V dropped 0 bases and J dropped 3 bases, with 8 bases sitting between them.

The chain is built from TRBV19 and TRBJ2-2; 9 positions agree with TRBD2. The CDR3 has 17 residues. Trimming took 6 bases from V and 3 from J; bases not matched to a gene: 11. In germline, CDR1 is LNHDA, CDR2 SQIVND (reference sequence). The DNA of the CDR3 is TGTGCCAGTAGGGGACTAGCCGCACCCGGGGACACCGGGGAGCTGTTTTTT. Its translation is CASRGLAAPGDTGELFF. Combining the CDR3 with reference TRBV19 and TRBJ2-2 gives the whole variable domain DGGITQSPKYLFRKEGQNVTLSCEQNLNHDAMYWYRQDPGQGLRLIYYSQIVNDFQKGDIAEGYSVSREKKESFPLTVTSAQKNPTAFYLCASRGLAAPGDTGELFFGEGSRLTVL.

The chain couples TRBV24-1 to TRBJ2-1; possibly TRBD2 for D (6 bases). The CDR3 consists of 14 residues. Trimming removed 9 bases from V and 9 bases from J, with 20 bases in between. Germline V gene sequence: CDR1 KGHDR, CDR2 SFDVKD. The CDR3 DNA follows: TGTGCCACCGAGAAAAGTAGCGGATCAATTGAGCAGTTCTTC. This translates into CATEKSSGSIEQFF.

The chain employs TRBV5-1 and TRBJ2-1, with TRBD2 as a possible D gene (5 bases). Looked up from germline, CDR1 is SGHRS and CDR2 is YFSETQ. This CDR3 is built from 15 residues. V dropped 0 bases and J dropped 2 bases, with 9 bases sitting between them. CDR3 sequence reads: CASSLDGKPYNEQFF. The CDR3 region has the DNA TGCGCCAGCAGCTTGGACGGGAAGCCCTACAATGAGCAGTTCTTC. The full variable domain, its missing parts supplied by reference TRBV5-1 and TRBJ2-1, is KAGVTQTPRYLIKTRGQQVTLSCSPISGHRSVSWYQQTPGQGLQFLFEYFSETQRNKGNFPGRFSGRQFSNSRSEMNVSTLELGDSALYLCASSLDGKPYNEQFFGPGTRLTVL.

The chain combines TRBV21-1 with TRBJ2-1; the table calls TRBD1, which could not be checked here. TRBV21-1 is assigned pseudogene status. The CDR3 spans 18 residues. This CDR3 is CASSKALSGWSSYNEQFF. CDR3 coding DNA: TGTGCCAGCAGCAAAGCGTTATCAGGGTGGAGCTCCTACAATGAGCAGTTCTTC.

The chain couples TRBV7-9 to TRBJ1-3; no reliable D call. The germline V gene encodes CDR1 SEHNR and CDR2 FQNEAQ (reference sequence). Between the trimmed V and J ends, which lost 2 bases and 0 bases, there was a span of 11 bases. The CDR3 is made up of 16 amino acids. As DNA, the CDR3 is TGTGCCAGCAGCTTAATGAGGGCGAGCTCTGGAAACACCATATATTTT. Translated: CASSLMRASSGNTIYF.

The chain uses TRBV5-1 and TRBJ1-1; D gene unclear. The CDR3 runs to 13 residues. Germline CDR1 SGHRS, CDR2 YFSETQ. Between the trimmed V and J ends, which lost 0 bases and 1 base, there was a span of 4 bases. In DNA form, the CDR3 reads TGCGCCAGCAGCTTGGCCTCGAACACTGAAGCTTTCTTT. Translating it yields CASSLASNTEAFF.

The rearrangement joins TRBV24-1 to TRBJ1-5, with 7 positions matching TRBD1. CDR3 length: 17 residues. Germline V CDR1 and CDR2: KGHDR, SFDVKD. Germline trimming cut 4 bases from V and 5 bases from J; bases unmatched to any gene: 13. This CDR3 reads CATSDLQTGKRDQPQHF. In DNA, the CDR3 is TGTGCCACCAGTGACTTACAGACAGGGAAAAGGGATCAGCCCCAGCATTTT.

This rearrangement joins TRBV28 to TRBJ2-2; the match to TRBD1 covers 11 bases. CDR1 is MDHEN and CDR2 is SYDVKM in the germline V gene. V shed 6 bases and J 5 bases; nucleotides not matched to a gene: 8. The CDR3 extends over 16 amino acids. The CDR3 here is CASRFTGQGVTGELFF. CDR3 DNA sequence: TGTGCCAGCAGGTTTACGGGACAGGGGGTTACCGGGGAGCTGTTTTTT. Based on the CDR3 plus reference TRBV28 and TRBJ2-2, the full variable domain is DVKVTQSSRYLVKRTGEKVFLECVQDMDHENMFWYRQDPGLGLRLIYFSYDVKMKEKGDIPEGYSVSREKKERFSLILESASTNQTSMYLCASRFTGQGVTGELFFGEGSRLTVL.

The chain combines TRBV6-5 with TRBJ2-7; 14 bases are shared with TRBD2. The J segment lost 7 bases and the V segment lost 2 bases, leaving 4 bases of the junction unmatched. The germline V gene encodes CDR1 MNHEY and CDR2 SVGAGI. CDR3 length: 15 amino acids. CDR3 protein: CASSYGTSGSEEQYF. The CDR3 DNA is TGTGCCAGCAGTTACGGGACTAGCGGGAGTGAAGAGCAGTACTTC.

The rearrangement links TRBV28 to TRBJ2-6; possibly TRBD2 for D (6 bases). The germline CDR1 and CDR2 sequences are MDHEN and SYDVKM. This CDR3 comprises 15 residues. The V end was cut by 7 bases, the J end by 2 bases, with 12 bases between. CDR3 DNA: TGTGCCAGCAAGGGCAGGGAGGCTGGGGCCAACGTCCTGACTTTC. Encoded protein: CASKGREAGANVLTF.